This TCR beta chain was recorded in a study of T cell responses to AZD1222 COVID-19 vaccine. Germline loops: CDR1 GTSNPN, CDR2 SVGIG (reference sequence). The V end lost 1 base, the J end lost 3 bases, and 3 bases lay between the germline ends. CDR3 length: 11 residues. Some clones are missing from TCRdb's copy, which holds only in-frame ones; the method was immunoSEQ multiplex PCR. Found here are approximately 57,000 clones, more than 75% of them singletons; the top ten hold 16%. The input for sequencing was peripheral blood, taken on day 0 of AZD1222 vaccination. The sequence was collected from an adult in good health. V gene TRBV30 combines with J gene TRBJ1-2; no definite D call. The CDR3 sequence is CAWSADYGYTF. CDR3 bases: TGTGCCTGGAGTGCGGACTATGGCTACACCTTC.